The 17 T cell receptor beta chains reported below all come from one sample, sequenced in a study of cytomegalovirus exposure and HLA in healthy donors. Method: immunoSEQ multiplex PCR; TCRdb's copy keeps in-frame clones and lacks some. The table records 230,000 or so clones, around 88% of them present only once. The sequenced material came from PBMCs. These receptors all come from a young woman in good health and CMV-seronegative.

As DNA, the CDR3 is TGTGCCAGCAGTTCGACAGGGATGTCGGCCGGGGAGCTGTTTTTT. This translates into CASSSTGMSAGELFF. V and J are TRBV27 and TRBJ2-2, with 7 bases matching TRBD1. Germline V CDR1 and CDR2: MNHEY, SMNVEV (reference sequence). This CDR3 spans 15 amino acids. Losses at the gene ends were 4 bases for V and 6 bases for J; bases not matched to a gene: 8.

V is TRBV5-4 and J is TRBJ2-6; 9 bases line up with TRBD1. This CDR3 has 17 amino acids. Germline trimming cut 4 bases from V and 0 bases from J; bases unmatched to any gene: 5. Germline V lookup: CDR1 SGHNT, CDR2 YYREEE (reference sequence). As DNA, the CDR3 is TGTGCCAGCAGCCGGGACAGGGTGGGCTCTGGGGCCAACGTCCTGACTTTC. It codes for CASSRDRVGSGANVLTF.

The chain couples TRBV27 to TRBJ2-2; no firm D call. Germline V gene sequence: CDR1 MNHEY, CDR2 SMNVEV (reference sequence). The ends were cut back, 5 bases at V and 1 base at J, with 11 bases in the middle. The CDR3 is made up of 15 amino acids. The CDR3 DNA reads TGTGCCAGCAGTCACTCCGAGCGGAACACCGGGGAGCTGTTTTTT. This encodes CASSHSERNTGELFF.

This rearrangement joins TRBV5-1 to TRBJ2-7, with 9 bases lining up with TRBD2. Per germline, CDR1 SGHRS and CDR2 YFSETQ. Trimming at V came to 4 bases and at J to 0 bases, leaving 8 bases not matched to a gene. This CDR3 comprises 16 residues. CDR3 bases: TGCGCCAGCAGCCGGGGGACTAGCATGAGCTCCTACGAGCAGTACTTC. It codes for CASSRGTSMSSYEQYF.

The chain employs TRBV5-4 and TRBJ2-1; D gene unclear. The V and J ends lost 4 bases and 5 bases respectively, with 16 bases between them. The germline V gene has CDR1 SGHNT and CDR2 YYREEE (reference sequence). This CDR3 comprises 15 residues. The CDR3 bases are TGTGCCAGCAGCATAATAGCTTCGTTCGACAATGAGCAGTTCTTC. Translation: CASSIIASFDNEQFF. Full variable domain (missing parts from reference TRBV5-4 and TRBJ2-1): ETGVTQSPTHLIKTRGQQVTLRCSSQSGHNTVSWYQQALGQGPQFIFQYYREEENGRGNFPPRFSGLQFPNYSSELNVNALELDDSALYLCASSIIASFDNEQFFGPGTRLTVL.

The CDR3 DNA sequence: TGTGCCAGCAGTTTTTCAGCGGGAGTCTTCACAGATACGCAGTATTTT. This gives the protein CASSFSAGVFTDTQYF. The genes are TRBV27 and TRBJ2-3; 8 bases fit TRBD2. V dropped 3 bases and J dropped 2; count of bases not matched to a gene: 7. Germline V gene data show CDR1 as MNHEY and CDR2 as SMNVEV (reference sequence). The CDR3 is made up of 16 amino acids.

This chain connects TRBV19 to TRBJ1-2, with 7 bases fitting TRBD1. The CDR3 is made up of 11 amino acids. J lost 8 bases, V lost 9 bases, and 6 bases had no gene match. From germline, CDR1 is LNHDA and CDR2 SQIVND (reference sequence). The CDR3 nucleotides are TGTGCCAGCAAGACAGGGAAAGGCTACACCTTC. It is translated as CASKTGKGYTF.

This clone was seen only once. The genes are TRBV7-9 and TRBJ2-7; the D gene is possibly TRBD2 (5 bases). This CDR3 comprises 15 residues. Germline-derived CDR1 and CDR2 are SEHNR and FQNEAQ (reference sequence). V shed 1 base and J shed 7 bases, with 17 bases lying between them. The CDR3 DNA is TGTGCCAGCAGCTTAGGAACAAATTACGGGGTGGAGCAGTACTTC. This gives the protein CASSLGTNYGVEQYF. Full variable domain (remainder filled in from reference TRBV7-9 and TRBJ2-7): DTGVSQNPRHKITKRGQNVTFRCDPISEHNRLYWYRQTLGQGPEFLTYFQNEAQLEKSRLLSDRFSAERPKGSFSTLEIQRTEQGDSAMYLCASSLGTNYGVEQYFGPGTRLTVT.

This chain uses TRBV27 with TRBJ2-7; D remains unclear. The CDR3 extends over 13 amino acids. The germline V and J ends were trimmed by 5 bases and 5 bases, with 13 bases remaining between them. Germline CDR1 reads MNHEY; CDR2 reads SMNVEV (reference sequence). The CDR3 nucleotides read TGTGCCAGCAGTCCCGATTGGGCAAACGAGCAGTACTTC. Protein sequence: CASSPDWANEQYF.

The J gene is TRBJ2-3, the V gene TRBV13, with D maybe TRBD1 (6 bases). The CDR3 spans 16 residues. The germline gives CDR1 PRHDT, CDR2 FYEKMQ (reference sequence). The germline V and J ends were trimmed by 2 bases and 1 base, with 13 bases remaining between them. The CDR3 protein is CASSLTQGGRTDTQYF. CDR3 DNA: TGTGCCAGCAGCTTAACCCAAGGGGGACGCACAGATACGCAGTATTTT. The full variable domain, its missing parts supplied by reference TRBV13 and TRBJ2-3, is AAGVIQSPRHLIKEKRETATLKCYPIPRHDTVYWYQQGPGQDPQFLISFYEKMQSDKGSIPDRFSAQQFSDYHSELNMSSLELGDSALYFCASSLTQGGRTDTQYFGPGTRLTVL.

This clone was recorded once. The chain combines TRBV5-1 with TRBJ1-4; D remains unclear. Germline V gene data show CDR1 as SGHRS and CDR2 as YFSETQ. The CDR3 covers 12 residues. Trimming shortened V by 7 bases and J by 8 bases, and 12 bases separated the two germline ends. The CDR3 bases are TGCGCCAGCGCGGGGATCAGCGAAAAACTGTTTTTT. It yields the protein CASAGISEKLFF. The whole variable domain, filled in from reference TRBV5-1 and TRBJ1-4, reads KAGVTQTPRYLIKTRGQQVTLSCSPISGHRSVSWYQQTPGQGLQFLFEYFSETQRNKGNFPGRFSGRQFSNSRSEMNVSTLELGDSALYLCASAGISEKLFFGSGTQLSVL.

The CDR3, as DNA: TGTGCCAGCAGCTTAACGGGTATGGGCTCCGGCACTGAAGCTTTCTTT. It specifies CASSLTGMGSGTEAFF. The chain employs TRBV7-3 and TRBJ1-1; no clear D. V dropped 0 bases and J dropped 4 bases, with 15 bases sitting between them. Germline CDR1 SGHTA, CDR2 FQGTGA. This CDR3 has 16 residues.

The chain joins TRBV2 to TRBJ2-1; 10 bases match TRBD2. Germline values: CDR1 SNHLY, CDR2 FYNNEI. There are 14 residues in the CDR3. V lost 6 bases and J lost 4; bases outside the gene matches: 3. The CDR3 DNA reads TGTGCCAGCAGCCCTAGCGGGGGTTACAATGAGCAGTTCTTC. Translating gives CASSPSGGYNEQFF. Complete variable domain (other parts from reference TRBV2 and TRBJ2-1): EPEVTQTPSHQVTQMGQEVILRCVPISNHLYFYWYRQILGQKVEFLVSFYNNEISEKSEIFDDQFSVERPDGSNFTLKIRSTKLEDSAMYFCASSPSGGYNEQFFGPGTRLTVL.

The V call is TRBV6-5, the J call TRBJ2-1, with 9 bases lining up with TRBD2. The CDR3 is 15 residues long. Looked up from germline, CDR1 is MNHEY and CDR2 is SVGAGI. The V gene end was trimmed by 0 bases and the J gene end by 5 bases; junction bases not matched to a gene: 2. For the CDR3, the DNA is TGTGCCAGCAGTTACTCGACTAGCGGAGACAATGAGCAGTTCTTC. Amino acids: CASSYSTSGDNEQFF.

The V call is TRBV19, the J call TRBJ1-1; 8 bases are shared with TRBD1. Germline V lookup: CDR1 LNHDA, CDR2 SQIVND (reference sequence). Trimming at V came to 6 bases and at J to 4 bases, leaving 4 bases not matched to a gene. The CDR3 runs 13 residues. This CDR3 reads CASSRTGITEAFF. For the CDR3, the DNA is TGTGCCAGTAGCCGGACAGGGATCACTGAAGCTTTCTTT.

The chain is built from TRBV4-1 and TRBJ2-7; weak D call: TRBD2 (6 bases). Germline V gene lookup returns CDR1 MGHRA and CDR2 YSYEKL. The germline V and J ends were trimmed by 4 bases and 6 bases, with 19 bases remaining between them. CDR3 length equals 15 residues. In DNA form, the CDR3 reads TGCGCCAGCAGCCCAGAGCCCGGTGCGGAGGGCGAGCAGTACTTC. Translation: CASSPEPGAEGEQYF.

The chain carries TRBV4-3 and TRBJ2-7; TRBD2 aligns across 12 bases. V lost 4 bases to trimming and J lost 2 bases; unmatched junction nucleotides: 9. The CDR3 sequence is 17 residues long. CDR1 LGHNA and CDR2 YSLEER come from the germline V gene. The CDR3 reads CASSLRLAGDFPYEQYF. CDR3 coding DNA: TGCGCCAGCAGCCTCAGACTAGCGGGAGATTTTCCCTACGAGCAGTACTTC.